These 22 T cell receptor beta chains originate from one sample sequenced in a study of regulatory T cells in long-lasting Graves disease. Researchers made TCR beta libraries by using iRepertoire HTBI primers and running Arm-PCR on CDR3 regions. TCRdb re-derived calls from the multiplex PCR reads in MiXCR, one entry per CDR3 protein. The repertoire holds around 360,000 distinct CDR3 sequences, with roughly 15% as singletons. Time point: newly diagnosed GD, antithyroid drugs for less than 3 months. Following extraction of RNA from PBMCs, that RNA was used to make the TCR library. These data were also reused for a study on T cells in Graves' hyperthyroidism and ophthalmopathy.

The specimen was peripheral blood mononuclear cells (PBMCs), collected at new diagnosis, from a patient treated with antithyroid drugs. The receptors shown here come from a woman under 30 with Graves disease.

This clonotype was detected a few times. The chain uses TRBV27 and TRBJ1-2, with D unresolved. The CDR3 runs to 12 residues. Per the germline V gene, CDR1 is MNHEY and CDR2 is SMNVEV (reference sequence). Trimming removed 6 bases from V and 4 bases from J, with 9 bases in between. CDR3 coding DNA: TGTGCCAGCAGAAAAGGAGCCTATGGCTACACCTTC. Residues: CASRKGAYGYTF.

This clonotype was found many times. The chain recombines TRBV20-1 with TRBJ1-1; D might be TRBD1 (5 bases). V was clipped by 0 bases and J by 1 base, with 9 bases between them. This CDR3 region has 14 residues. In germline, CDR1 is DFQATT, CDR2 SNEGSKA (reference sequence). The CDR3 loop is CSARDIGGNTEAFF. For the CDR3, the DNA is TGCAGTGCTAGAGATATCGGGGGGAACACTGAAGCTTTCTTT.

CDR3 sequence reads: CSARPSTSGRGEQFF. The CDR3 bases are TGCAGTGCTAGACCCTCGACTAGCGGCCGGGGTGAGCAGTTCTTC. The chain employs TRBV20-1 and TRBJ2-1; 9 bases align to TRBD2. CDR3 length equals 15 residues. Trimming removed 2 bases from V and 9 bases from J; junction bases left unmatched: 11. CDR1 and CDR2 (germline): DFQATT, SNEGSKA (reference sequence).

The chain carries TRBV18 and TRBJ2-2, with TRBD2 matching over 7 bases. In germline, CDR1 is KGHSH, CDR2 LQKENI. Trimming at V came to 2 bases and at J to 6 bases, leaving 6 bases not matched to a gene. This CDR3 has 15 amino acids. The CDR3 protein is CASSPLLADAGELFF. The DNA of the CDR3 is TGTGCCAGCTCACCATTGCTAGCGGACGCCGGGGAGCTGTTTTTT.

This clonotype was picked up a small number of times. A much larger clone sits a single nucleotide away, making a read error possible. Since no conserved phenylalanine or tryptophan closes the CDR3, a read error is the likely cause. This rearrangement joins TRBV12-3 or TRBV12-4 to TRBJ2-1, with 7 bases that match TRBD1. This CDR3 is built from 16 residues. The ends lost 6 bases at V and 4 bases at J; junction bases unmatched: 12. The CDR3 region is CASRAGGRGWYNEQFL. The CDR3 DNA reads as TGTGCCAGCAGGGCAGGGGGTCGGGGCTGGTACAATGAGCAGTTCCTC.

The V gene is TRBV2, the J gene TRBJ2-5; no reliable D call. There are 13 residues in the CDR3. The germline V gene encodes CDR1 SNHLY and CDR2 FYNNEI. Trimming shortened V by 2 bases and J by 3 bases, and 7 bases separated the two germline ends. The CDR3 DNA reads TGTGCCAGCAGTGAACTAGTAAAAGAGACCCAGTACTTC. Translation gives CASSELVKETQYF. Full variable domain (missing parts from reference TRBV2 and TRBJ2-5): EPEVTQTPSHQVTQMGQEVILRCVPISNHLYFYWYRQILGQKVEFLVSFYNNEISEKSEIFDDQFSVERPDGSNFTLKIRSTKLEDSAMYFCASSELVKETQYFGPGTRLLVL.

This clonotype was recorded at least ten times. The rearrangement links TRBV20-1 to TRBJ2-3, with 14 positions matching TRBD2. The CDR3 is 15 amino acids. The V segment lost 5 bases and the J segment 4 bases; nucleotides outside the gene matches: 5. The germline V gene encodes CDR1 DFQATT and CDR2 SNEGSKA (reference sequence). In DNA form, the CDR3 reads TGCAGTGCTCAAGGGACTAGCGGGAGAGCAGATACGCAGTATTTT. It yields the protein CSAQGTSGRADTQYF.

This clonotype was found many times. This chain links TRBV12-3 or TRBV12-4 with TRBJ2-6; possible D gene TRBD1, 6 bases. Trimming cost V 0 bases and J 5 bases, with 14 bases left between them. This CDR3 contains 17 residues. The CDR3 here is CASSLAIKTGRANVLTF. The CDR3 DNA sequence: TGTGCCAGCAGTTTAGCTATTAAAACAGGGAGGGCCAACGTCCTGACTTTC.

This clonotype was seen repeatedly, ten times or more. CDR3 in DNA: TGTGCCAGCAGCTTTCGTGGCGAGGGTCCCGCAGATACGCAGTATTTT. As protein: CASSFRGEGPADTQYF. The chain recombines TRBV11-2 with TRBJ2-3, with D tentatively TRBD2 (5 bases). The V gene lost 3 bases and the J gene lost 4 bases, with 17 bases spanning the gap. This CDR3 region has 16 residues. Germline CDR1 reads SGHAT; CDR2 reads FQNNGV. Complete variable domain (other parts from reference TRBV11-2 and TRBJ2-3): EAGVAQSPRYKIIEKRQSVAFWCNPISGHATLYWYQQILGQGPKLLIQFQNNGVVDDSQLPKDRFSAERLKGVDSTLKIQPAKLEDSAVYLCASSFRGEGPADTQYFGPGTRLTVL.

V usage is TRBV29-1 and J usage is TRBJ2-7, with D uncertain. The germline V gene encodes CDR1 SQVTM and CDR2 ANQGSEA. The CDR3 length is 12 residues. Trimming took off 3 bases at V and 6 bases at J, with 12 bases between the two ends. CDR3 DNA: TGCAGCGTTGAGGTGCAGGAAGGCGAGCAGTACTTC. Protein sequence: CSVEVQEGEQYF.

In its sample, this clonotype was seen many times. CDR3 in amino acids: CASSPFPPSGRTNEQFF. Written as DNA, the CDR3 is TGTGCCAGCAGTCCCTTCCCGCCTAGCGGGAGAACCAATGAGCAGTTCTTC. The rearrangement links TRBV28 to TRBJ2-1; TRBD2 matches at 10 bases. Germline V CDR1 and CDR2: MDHEN, SYDVKM. The CDR3 is 17 residues long. V was clipped by 5 bases and J by 6 bases; unmatched bases: 13. The whole variable domain, filled in from reference TRBV28 and TRBJ2-1, reads DVKVTQSSRYLVKRTGEKVFLECVQDMDHENMFWYRQDPGLGLRLIYFSYDVKMKEKGDIPEGYSVSREKKERFSLILESASTNQTSMYLCASSPFPPSGRTNEQFFGPGTRLTVL.

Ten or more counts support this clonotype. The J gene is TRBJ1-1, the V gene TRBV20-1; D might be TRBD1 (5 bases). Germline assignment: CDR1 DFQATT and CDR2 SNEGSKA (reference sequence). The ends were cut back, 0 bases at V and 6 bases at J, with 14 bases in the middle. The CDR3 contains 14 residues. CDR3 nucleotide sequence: TGCAGTGCTAGAGATCCCCAGACAGTTTCTGAAGCTTTCTTT. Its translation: CSARDPQTVSEAFF.

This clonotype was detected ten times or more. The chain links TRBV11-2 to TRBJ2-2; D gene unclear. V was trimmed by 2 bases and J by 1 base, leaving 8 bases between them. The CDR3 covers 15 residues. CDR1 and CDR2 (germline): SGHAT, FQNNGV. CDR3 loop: CASSLLSVNTGELFF. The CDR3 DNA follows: TGTGCCAGCAGCTTACTCTCAGTGAACACCGGGGAGCTGTTTTTT.

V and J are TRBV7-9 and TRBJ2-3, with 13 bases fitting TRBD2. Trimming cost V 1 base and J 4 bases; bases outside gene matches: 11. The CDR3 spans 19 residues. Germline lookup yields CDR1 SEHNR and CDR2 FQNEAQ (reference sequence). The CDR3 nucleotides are TGTGCCAGCAGCTTAGAACTAGCGGGGGGGCCGGGGGCAGCAGATACGCAGTATTTT. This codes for CASSLELAGGPGAADTQYF.

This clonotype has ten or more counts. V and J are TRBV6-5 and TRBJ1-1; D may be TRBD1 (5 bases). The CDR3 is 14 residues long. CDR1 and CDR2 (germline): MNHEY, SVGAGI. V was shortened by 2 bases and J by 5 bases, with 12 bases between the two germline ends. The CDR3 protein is CASSYEGRGTEAFF. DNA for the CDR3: TGTGCCAGCAGTTACGAGGGCCGGGGGACTGAAGCTTTCTTT.

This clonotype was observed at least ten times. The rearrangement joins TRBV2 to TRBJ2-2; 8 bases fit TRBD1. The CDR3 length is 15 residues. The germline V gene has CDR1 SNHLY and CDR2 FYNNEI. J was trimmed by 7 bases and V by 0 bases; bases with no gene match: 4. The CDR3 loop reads CASSEARTGIGELFF. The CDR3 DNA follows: TGTGCCAGCAGTGAAGCCCGGACAGGGATCGGGGAGCTGTTTTTT.

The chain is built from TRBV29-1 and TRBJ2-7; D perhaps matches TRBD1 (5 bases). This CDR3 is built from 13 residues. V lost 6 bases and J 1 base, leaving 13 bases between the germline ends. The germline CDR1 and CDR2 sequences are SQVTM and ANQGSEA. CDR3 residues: CSVPLDRSYEQYF. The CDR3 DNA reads TGCAGCGTCCCCCTAGACAGATCCTACGAGCAGTACTTC.

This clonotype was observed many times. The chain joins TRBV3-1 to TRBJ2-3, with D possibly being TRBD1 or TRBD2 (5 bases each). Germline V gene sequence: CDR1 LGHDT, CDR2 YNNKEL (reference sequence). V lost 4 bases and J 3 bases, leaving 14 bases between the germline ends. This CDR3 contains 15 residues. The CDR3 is CASSPPGARTDTQYF. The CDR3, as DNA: TGTGCCAGCAGCCCCCCCGGGGCCCGTACAGATACGCAGTATTTT.

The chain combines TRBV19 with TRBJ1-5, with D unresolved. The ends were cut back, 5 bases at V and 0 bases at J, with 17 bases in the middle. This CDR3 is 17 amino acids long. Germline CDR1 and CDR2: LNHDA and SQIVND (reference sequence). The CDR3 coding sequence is TGTGCCAGTAGTGCCCCTAAAGCCCGGTATAGCAATCAGCCCCAGCATTTT. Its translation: CASSAPKARYSNQPQHF.

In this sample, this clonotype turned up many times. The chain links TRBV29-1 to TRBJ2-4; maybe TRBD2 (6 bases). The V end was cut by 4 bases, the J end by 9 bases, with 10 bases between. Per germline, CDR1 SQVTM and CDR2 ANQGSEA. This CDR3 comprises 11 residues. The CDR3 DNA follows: TGCAGCGTTGCGGCGGGGCTCATTCAGTACTTC. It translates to CSVAAGLIQYF.

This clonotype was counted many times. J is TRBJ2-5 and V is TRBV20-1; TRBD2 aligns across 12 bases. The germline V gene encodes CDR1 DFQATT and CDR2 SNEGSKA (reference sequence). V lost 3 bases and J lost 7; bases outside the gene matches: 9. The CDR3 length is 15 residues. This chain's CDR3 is CSASQTSGGSGTQYF. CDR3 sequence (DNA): TGCAGTGCTAGTCAGACTAGCGGGGGCTCCGGGACCCAGTACTTC.

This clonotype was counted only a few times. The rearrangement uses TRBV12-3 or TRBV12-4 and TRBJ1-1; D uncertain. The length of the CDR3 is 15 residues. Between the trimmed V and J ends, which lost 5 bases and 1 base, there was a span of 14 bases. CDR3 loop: CASSEAGRSNTEAFF. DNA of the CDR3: TGTGCCAGCAGTGAGGCTGGAAGGTCGAACACTGAAGCTTTCTTT.